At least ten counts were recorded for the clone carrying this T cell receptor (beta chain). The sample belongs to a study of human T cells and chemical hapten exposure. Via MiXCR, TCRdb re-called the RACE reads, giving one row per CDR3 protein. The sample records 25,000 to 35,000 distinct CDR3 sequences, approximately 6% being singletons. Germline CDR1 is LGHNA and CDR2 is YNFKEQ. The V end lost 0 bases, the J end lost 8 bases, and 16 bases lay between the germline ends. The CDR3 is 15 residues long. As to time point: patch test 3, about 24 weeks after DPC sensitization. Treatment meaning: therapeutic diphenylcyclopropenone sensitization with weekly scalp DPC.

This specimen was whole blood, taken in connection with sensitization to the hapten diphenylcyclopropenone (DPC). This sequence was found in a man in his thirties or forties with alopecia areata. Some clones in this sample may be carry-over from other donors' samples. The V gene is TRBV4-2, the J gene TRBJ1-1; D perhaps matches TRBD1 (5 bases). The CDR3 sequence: CASSQDRGAELEAFF. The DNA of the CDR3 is TGTGCCAGCAGCCAAGATAGAGGGGCAGAGCTAGAAGCTTTCTTT.